A single sample gave rise to the 16 T cell receptor beta chains below, sequenced in a study of blood T cell repertoires in COVID-19. Method: immunoSEQ multiplex PCR; TCRdb's copy keeps in-frame clones and lacks some. This table has approximately 130,000 clones, around 86% appearing once. The sequencing input was peripheral blood. The origin of the receptors is a man aged 40-49 years with active or convalescent COVID-19.

The rearrangement joins TRBV7-3 to TRBJ2-3; 12 bases are shared with TRBD2. V shed 5 bases and J 2 bases; nucleotides not matched to a gene: 5. CDR1 is SGHTA and CDR2 is FQGTGA in the germline V gene. The CDR3 runs to 16 residues. Here the CDR3 reads CASSLGLAGPTDTQYF. DNA for the CDR3: TGTGCCAGCAGCCTTGGACTAGCGGGGCCCACAGATACGCAGTATTTT.

The genes are TRBV27 and TRBJ1-3, with D possibly TRBD1 on 6 matching bases. This CDR3 has 12 amino acids. Germline V gives CDR1 MNHEY, CDR2 SMNVEV (reference sequence). The V and J ends lost 4 bases and 6 bases respectively, with 7 bases between them. DNA for the CDR3: TGTGCCAGCAGTTACAGGGAAAACACCATATATTTT. Translated, it gives CASSYRENTIYF.

This clone appeared many times. The chain recombines TRBV4-1 with TRBJ1-4; TRBD1 is a possible D gene (6 bases). Germline V gene sequence: CDR1 MGHRA, CDR2 YSYEKL. Between the trimmed V and J ends, which lost 3 bases and 4 bases, there was a span of 15 bases. CDR3 length: 16 residues. The CDR3 sequence is CASSQQPTGLNEKLFF. The CDR3, as DNA: TGCGCCAGCAGCCAGCAACCGACAGGCCTTAATGAAAAACTGTTTTTT.

The chain uses TRBV19 and TRBJ1-6; D is possibly TRBD1 (6 bases). The V gene lost 5 bases and the J gene lost 3 bases, with 8 bases spanning the gap. The CDR3 contains 14 residues. The germline CDR1 and CDR2 sequences are LNHDA and SQIVND (reference sequence). The CDR3 reads CASSSGVYNSPLHF. The CDR3 DNA sequence: TGTGCCAGTAGTTCAGGGGTCTATAATTCACCCCTCCACTTT.

The J gene is TRBJ2-2, the V gene TRBV18; 9 bases fit TRBD1. Germline loops: CDR1 KGHSH, CDR2 LQKENI. Trimming at V came to 2 bases and at J to 6 bases, leaving 10 bases not matched to a gene. There are 17 residues in the CDR3. The chain's CDR3 is CASSPARDRAYAGELFF. The CDR3 DNA sequence: TGTGCCAGCTCACCAGCCCGGGACAGGGCGTACGCCGGGGAGCTGTTTTTT.

This clone was detected only a few times. This chain links TRBV18 with TRBJ2-2; 10 bases are a match to TRBD2. The J segment lost 4 bases and the V segment lost 2 bases, leaving 4 bases of the junction unmatched. The germline V gene encodes CDR1 KGHSH and CDR2 LQKENI. The CDR3 totals 16 residues. This CDR3 is CASSPWASGGTGELFF. Written as DNA, the CDR3 is TGTGCCAGCTCACCATGGGCTAGCGGGGGCACCGGGGAGCTGTTTTTT.

The CDR3 DNA is TGTGCCAGCAGCCCCACCGGGACAGGGCCAGATACGCAGTATTTT. This sequence encodes CASSPTGTGPDTQYF. The chain links TRBV5-6 to TRBJ2-3; 9 bases match TRBD1. The V gene end was trimmed by 4 bases and the J gene end by 4 bases; junction bases not matched to a gene: 7. Germline loops: CDR1 SGHDT, CDR2 YYEEEE. This CDR3 contains 15 residues.

The CDR3 sequence: CASSPRRGGDTGELFF. The CDR3 nucleotides are TGTGCCAGCAGCCCACGTCGAGGGGGGGACACCGGGGAGCTGTTTTTT. J is TRBJ2-2 and V is TRBV7-2; D perhaps matches TRBD2 (7 bases). The V and J ends lost 5 bases and 3 bases respectively, with 16 bases between them. The germline gives CDR1 SGHTA, CDR2 FQGNSA. The CDR3 contains 16 residues.

The chain combines TRBV18 with TRBJ1-2; no firm D call. The CDR3 length is 13 residues. CDR1 is KGHSH, CDR2 LQKENI, per germline. Trimming took off 3 bases at V and 2 bases at J, with 7 bases between the two ends. The CDR3 coding sequence is TGTGCCAGCTCACCGGGCTCAAACTATGGCTACACCTTC. Protein product: CASSPGSNYGYTF.

There are a few counts of this clone. This sequence joins TRBV5-6 and TRBJ1-4, with TRBD1 matching 10 bases. The V and J ends lost 5 bases and 13 bases, in that order; junction bases with no gene match: 11. The germline gives CDR1 SGHDT, CDR2 YYEEEE. CDR3 size: 14 residues. The CDR3 loop reads CASRRTGGPLGLFF. The DNA of the CDR3 is TGTGCCAGCAGACGGACAGGGGGTCCATTAGGACTGTTTTTT.

The chain recombines TRBV19 with TRBJ2-7; possibly TRBD1 for D (6 bases). Germline CDR1 and CDR2: LNHDA and SQIVND (reference sequence). The CDR3 has 13 amino acids. V shed 6 bases and J shed 1 base, with 10 bases lying between them. CDR3 sequence: CASRSDRSYEQYF. CDR3 DNA sequence: TGTGCCAGTAGAAGCGACAGGTCCTACGAGCAGTACTTC. The whole variable domain, remainder taken from reference TRBV19 and TRBJ2-7, is DGGITQSPKYLFRKEGQNVTLSCEQNLNHDAMYWYRQDPGQGLRLIYYSQIVNDFQKGDIAEGYSVSREKKESFPLTVTSAQKNPTAFYLCASRSDRSYEQYFGPGTRLTVT.

The CDR3 DNA is TGTGCCAGCTCACCCGGGACAGATAATTCACCCCTCCACTTT. Amino acids: CASSPGTDNSPLHF. This chain links TRBV18 with TRBJ1-6; TRBD1 matches 7 bases. This CDR3 has 14 amino acids. Germline V CDR1 and CDR2: KGHSH, LQKENI. V was pared by 3 bases and J by 5 bases, with 1 base of the junction left unmatched.

V is TRBV6-2 or TRBV6-3 and J is TRBJ2-1, with D maybe TRBD1 (6 bases). The CDR3 runs to 15 residues. Germline CDR1 and CDR2: MNHEY and SVGEGT. Trimming took 0 bases from V and 4 from J, leaving 10 bases between them. DNA of the CDR3: TGTGCCAGCAGTTACTCAGGGGGAATATACAATGAGCAGTTCTTC. Its protein product is CASSYSGGIYNEQFF.

The chain recombines TRBV19 with TRBJ1-5, with 7 bases matching TRBD1. There are 19 residues in the CDR3. The V gene's germline CDR1 is LNHDA and CDR2 SQIVND (reference sequence). Unmatched junction bases numbered 19, after V lost 6 bases and J lost 2 bases. CDR3 nucleotide sequence: TGTGCCAGTAGATTGGGATCTCAGGGGGGATTTAGAGGCAATCAGCCCCAGCATTTT. Protein: CASRLGSQGGFRGNQPQHF.

The chain recombines TRBV10-3 with TRBJ2-2; possibly TRBD1 for D (6 bases). Per the germline V gene, CDR1 is ENHRY and CDR2 is SYGVKD. V was clipped by 3 bases and J by 2 bases, with 19 bases between them. The CDR3 is made up of 18 amino acids. The CDR3 protein is CAISESRGLARNTGELFF. The CDR3, as DNA: TGTGCCATCAGTGAATCCAGGGGATTAGCGCGTAACACCGGGGAGCTGTTTTTT.

This chain links TRBV6-5 with TRBJ2-7; TRBD2 might be the D (6 bases). This CDR3 is 15 amino acids long. CDR1 and CDR2 (germline): MNHEY, SVGAGI. The germline V and J ends were trimmed by 5 bases and 7 bases, with 21 bases remaining between them. The CDR3 spells CASSPRRVDTSEQYF. In DNA, the CDR3 is TGTGCCAGCAGTCCCCGGAGGGTAGACACTTCGGAGCAGTACTTC.